Detailed here is one T cell receptor (beta chain). Its antigen is currently unknown. The data belong to a study of shared clonotypes between healthy human individuals. The CDR3 length is 12 residues. Germline V gene lookup returns CDR1 MNHEY and CDR2 SVGAGI. Trimming shortened V by 5 bases and J by 5 bases, and 9 bases separated the two germline ends. Study conclusions and caveats: An anticipated effect of sequencing depth on clonotype sharing among donors was recognized. Around 4.9% of naive CD4 clonotypes were shared across a handful of donors. The small donor group covered limited genetic and exposure diversity.

Replicate sorted-subset PCRs were loaded with around 0.2 ug DNA, 25,000 to 30,000 T cell genomes. Data came from immunoSEQ multiplex PCR; TCRdb stores just in-frame clones and leaves some out. This sample has more than 2,000,000 clones, with just over 90% found just once. The TCR comes from a young man in good health. The chain combines TRBV6-5 with TRBJ1-2; tentatively, D is TRBD1 (6 bases). The material sequenced was naive CD4+ T cells sorted from blood. Specified subset: CD45RA+ positively selected. In DNA, the CDR3 is TGTGCCAGCAGTGGGGACATGTATGGCTACACCTTC. Protein: CASSGDMYGYTF.